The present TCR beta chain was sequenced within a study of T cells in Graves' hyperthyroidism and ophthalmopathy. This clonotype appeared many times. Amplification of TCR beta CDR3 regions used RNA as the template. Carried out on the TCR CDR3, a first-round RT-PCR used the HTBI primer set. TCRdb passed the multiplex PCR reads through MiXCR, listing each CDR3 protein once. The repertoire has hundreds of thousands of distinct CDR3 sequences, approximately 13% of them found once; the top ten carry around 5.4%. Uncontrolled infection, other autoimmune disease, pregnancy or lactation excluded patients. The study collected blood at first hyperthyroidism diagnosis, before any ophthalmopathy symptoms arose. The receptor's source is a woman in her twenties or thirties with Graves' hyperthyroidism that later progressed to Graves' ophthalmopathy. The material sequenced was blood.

The chain's CDR3 is CASSQDRSYTEAFF. DNA for the CDR3: TGCGCCAGCAGCCAAGATCGATCGTACACTGAAGCTTTCTTT. The chain joins TRBV4-3 to TRBJ1-1; D unresolved. The V gene lost 0 bases and the J gene lost 3 bases, with 8 bases spanning the gap. The CDR3 contains 14 residues. Germline V gives CDR1 LGHNA, CDR2 YSLEER.